These 25 T cell receptor beta chains were sequenced from one sample in a study of OX40 agonist ivuxolimab in advanced cancers. Data came from immunoSEQ multiplex PCR; TCRdb stores just in-frame clones and leaves some out. The data hold about 71,000 clones, with about four fifths observed a single time. This specimen consisted of CD4+ or CD8+ T cells sorted from blood, obtained in a trial of the OX40 agonist ivuxolimab. The source is an adult with an advanced solid tumor such as melanoma, head and neck, liver or kidney cancer.

The chain is built from TRBV6-5 and TRBJ1-2, with 8 bases fitting TRBD1. The germline gives CDR1 MNHEY, CDR2 SVGAGI. J was trimmed by 6 bases and V by 2 bases; bases with no gene match: 5. CDR3 length: 14 amino acids. The CDR3 DNA is TGTGCCAGCAGTTACGGGTCAGGGGGCAATGGCTACACCTTC. This translates into CASSYGSGGNGYTF.

This rearrangement joins TRBV19 to TRBJ1-6, with D maybe TRBD1 (5 bases). The CDR3 covers 14 residues. With 5 bases removed from V and 4 bases from J, the gap between germline ends came to 9 bases. The V gene's germline CDR1 is LNHDA and CDR2 SQIVND (reference sequence). CDR3 bases: TGTGCCAGTAGTCCCCGGACATATAATTCACCCCTCCACTTT. As protein: CASSPRTYNSPLHF.

This clone was seen only a few times. This chain connects TRBV4-2 to TRBJ2-1; TRBD2 matches at 9 bases. V shed 1 base and J 2 bases; nucleotides not matched to a gene: 9. Germline CDR1 reads LGHNA; CDR2 reads YNFKEQ. The CDR3 extends over 18 amino acids. The DNA for the CDR3 is TGTGCCAGCAGCCAAGGAGTGGCGGGGGGGCAGACCTACAATGAGCAGTTCTTC. Translated, it gives CASSQGVAGGQTYNEQFF.

The V gene is TRBV7-9, the J gene TRBJ1-2; D perhaps matches TRBD1 (5 bases). Germline V CDR1 and CDR2: SEHNR, FQNEAQ (reference sequence). V was pared by 1 base and J by 1 base, with 7 bases between. The CDR3 loop spans 14 amino acids. CDR3 protein: CASSLDGGNYGYTF. CDR3 in DNA: TGTGCCAGCAGCTTAGATGGGGGTAACTATGGCTACACCTTC. Together with reference TRBV7-9 and TRBJ1-2, the CDR3 gives the full variable domain: DTGVSQNPRHKITKRGQNVTFRCDPISEHNRLYWYRQTLGQGPEFLTYFQNEAQLEKSRLLSDRFSAERPKGSFSTLEIQRTEQGDSAMYLCASSLDGGNYGYTFGSGTRLTVV.

This rearrangement joins TRBV7-2 to TRBJ2-5, with D unresolved. With 0 bases removed from V and 5 bases from J, the gap between germline ends came to 7 bases. The CDR3 runs 13 residues. Germline V gene sequence: CDR1 SGHTA, CDR2 FQGNSA. The CDR3 region has the DNA TGTGCCAGCAGCTTAGCTCTCCCGGAGACCCAGTACTTC. It encodes CASSLALPETQYF.

The V and J genes are TRBV6-5 and TRBJ2-5; D gene uncertain. Trimming stripped 5 bases from V and 4 bases from J, with 11 bases between. The CDR3 covers 13 residues. Per the germline V gene, CDR1 is MNHEY and CDR2 is SVGAGI. CDR3 nucleotide sequence: TGTGCCAGCAGTCTTAACCGAGGAGAGACCCAGTACTTC. Protein product: CASSLNRGETQYF.

This rearrangement joins TRBV9 to TRBJ2-7; D is perhaps TRBD2 (6 bases). Per germline, CDR1 SGDLS and CDR2 YYNGEE. This CDR3 spans 15 amino acids. Between the trimmed V and J ends, which lost 2 bases and 4 bases, there was a span of 16 bases. The CDR3 here is CASSVSSLAYYEQYF. CDR3 DNA sequence: TGTGCCAGCAGCGTGAGTTCTCTAGCGTATTACGAGCAGTACTTC.

This clone was picked up a small number of times. The rearrangement uses TRBV7-9 and TRBJ1-3; no definite D call. V was pared by 5 bases and J by 0 bases, with 11 bases between. This CDR3 has 15 residues. In germline, CDR1 is SEHNR, CDR2 FQNEAQ (reference sequence). CDR3 loop: CASSPWAASGNTIYF. The CDR3 DNA reads TGTGCCAGCAGCCCCTGGGCAGCCTCTGGAAACACCATATATTTT.

The chain is built from TRBV6-1 and TRBJ1-5, with D uncertain. CDR1 MNHNS and CDR2 SASEGT come from the germline V gene. The CDR3 is 14 residues long. Deletions cut 3 bases from V and 0 bases from J, with 6 bases between. The CDR3: CASSDLHSNQPQHF. The CDR3 DNA sequence: TGTGCCAGCAGTGACTTACATAGCAATCAGCCCCAGCATTTT.

The chain carries TRBV28 and TRBJ1-2; D may be TRBD1 (5 bases). CDR1 MDHEN and CDR2 SYDVKM come from the germline V gene. Trimming cost V 10 bases and J 4 bases, with 19 bases left between them. The CDR3 runs 14 residues. This CDR3 is CATPRRDQGYGYTF. CDR3 coding DNA: TGTGCCACCCCCCGGAGGGATCAGGGCTATGGCTACACCTTC.

This clone was recorded once. The V gene is TRBV27, the J gene TRBJ2-7, with 13 bases matching TRBD2. The V gene end was trimmed by 5 bases and the J gene end by 4 bases; junction bases not matched to a gene: 5. CDR1 is MNHEY, CDR2 SMNVEV, per germline (reference sequence). The CDR3 covers 15 residues. This CDR3 is CASSAWTSGSYEQYF. The CDR3 DNA sequence: TGTGCCAGCAGTGCCTGGACTAGCGGGAGTTACGAGCAGTACTTC.

The rearrangement links TRBV29-1 to TRBJ1-4, with a tentative D call TRBD1 (6 bases). Germline V lookup: CDR1 SQVTM, CDR2 ANQGSEA. The CDR3 sequence is 14 residues long. The V end lost 4 bases, the J end lost 4 bases, and 13 bases lay between the germline ends. CDR3 sequence: CSVVGGGHNEKLFF. CDR3 DNA: TGCAGCGTTGTTGGCGGGGGACATAATGAAAAACTGTTTTTT.

The chain joins TRBV7-9 to TRBJ1-1; D gene uncertain. V lost 5 bases and J lost 2, with 6 bases in between. The CDR3 has 12 amino acids. The germline CDR1 and CDR2 sequences are SEHNR and FQNEAQ (reference sequence). CDR3 amino acids: CASSQLNTEAFF. The CDR3, as DNA: TGTGCCAGCAGCCAGCTCAACACTGAAGCTTTCTTT.

The V gene is TRBV28, the J gene TRBJ1-2; 8 positions match TRBD1. The CDR3 covers 15 residues. CDR1 and CDR2 (germline): MDHEN, SYDVKM. The V and J ends lost 2 bases and 4 bases, in that order; junction bases with no gene match: 6. CDR3 bases: TGTGCCAGCAGTTTACTGGACAGGGTTGGCTATGGCTACACCTTC. This encodes CASSLLDRVGYGYTF.

V gene TRBV7-9 combines with J gene TRBJ1-2, with D tentatively TRBD1 (5 bases). This CDR3 has 13 amino acids. The V and J ends lost 6 bases and 3 bases respectively, with 11 bases between them. The V gene's germline CDR1 is SEHNR and CDR2 FQNEAQ (reference sequence). DNA of the CDR3: TGTGCCAGCAGGAGGGACGGCGACTATGGCTACACCTTC. Its translation: CASRRDGDYGYTF.

This chain connects TRBV4-1 to TRBJ1-6, with D unresolved. Germline CDR1 and CDR2: MGHRA and YSYEKL. The CDR3 totals 17 residues. The V and J ends lost 0 bases and 8 bases respectively, with 17 bases between them. The CDR3 reads CASSQDVGGRRYSPLHF. CDR3 bases: TGCGCCAGCAGCCAAGATGTTGGAGGGAGAAGATATTCACCCCTCCACTTT.

The chain uses TRBV4-1 and TRBJ2-5; D is undetermined. The germline V gene has CDR1 MGHRA and CDR2 YSYEKL. CDR3 length: 14 amino acids. V gave up 8 bases and J gave up 1 base, with 14 bases separating them. This CDR3 reads CASARGISQETQYF. The CDR3 DNA reads as TGCGCCAGCGCGCGTGGGATTAGCCAAGAGACCCAGTACTTC.

This clone was seen just once. The chain uses TRBV5-1 and TRBJ2-7; 15 bases agree with TRBD2. Germline V gives CDR1 SGHRS, CDR2 YFSETQ. This CDR3 comprises 18 residues. The V segment lost 3 bases and the J segment 1 base; nucleotides outside the gene matches: 8. The CDR3 spells CASSSGTSGRKPSYEQYF. DNA for the CDR3: TGCGCCAGCAGCTCCGGGACTAGCGGGAGGAAGCCTTCCTACGAGCAGTACTTC.

V usage is TRBV6-5 and J usage is TRBJ1-2; maybe TRBD1 (6 bases). The CDR3 extends over 13 amino acids. V lost 6 bases and J 8 bases, leaving 16 bases between the germline ends. Germline V lookup: CDR1 MNHEY, CDR2 SVGAGI. The CDR3 region is CASSFPTGKGYTF. The CDR3 nucleotides are TGTGCCAGCAGCTTCCCGACAGGAAAGGGCTACACCTTC.

This clone was detected a few times. The V call is TRBV25-1, the J call TRBJ2-7, with a tentative D call TRBD2 (7 bases). The CDR3 has 14 residues. V lost 7 bases and J 1 base, leaving 14 bases between the germline ends. The germline CDR1 and CDR2 sequences are MGHDK and SYGVNS. CDR3 loop: CASNFAGASYEQYF. CDR3 nucleotides: TGTGCCAGCAATTTTGCGGGGGCTTCCTACGAGCAGTACTTC.

This clone turned up a few times. This sequence joins TRBV18 and TRBJ2-1; D possibly corresponds to TRBD1 (7 bases). This CDR3 region has 14 residues. Trimming pared 0 bases from V and 8 bases from J, leaving 11 bases between. The germline V gene encodes CDR1 KGHSH and CDR2 LQKENI. The DNA of the CDR3 is TGTGCCAGCTCACCACCGGTCAGGGGGGATGAGCAGTTCTTC. Its translation is CASSPPVRGDEQFF.

The chain carries TRBV18 and TRBJ2-2; the D is unclear. The CDR3 has 16 amino acids. Germline lookup yields CDR1 KGHSH and CDR2 LQKENI. V lost 2 bases and J lost 1, with 11 bases in between. The CDR3, as DNA: TGTGCCAGCTCACCATTCGAGTCGAGGAACACCGGGGAGCTGTTTTTT. Translation: CASSPFESRNTGELFF.

V and J are TRBV5-1 and TRBJ2-2, with D possibly matching TRBD1 (6 bases). The CDR3 contains 16 residues. Germline CDR1 is SGHRS and CDR2 is YFSETQ. V lost 1 base, J lost 7 bases, and 17 bases lay in between. The CDR3 sequence is CASSLKLAGVSGELFF. The CDR3 nucleotides are TGCGCCAGCAGCTTGAAGTTGGCAGGGGTGAGCGGGGAGCTGTTTTTT.

The CDR3 DNA reads as TGTGCCAGCAGTTCCACTCCGGGGCGCTCTGGAAACACCATATATTTT. It translates to CASSSTPGRSGNTIYF. The chain employs TRBV6-5 and TRBJ1-3; D possibly corresponds to TRBD1 (5 bases). The V end lost 4 bases, the J end lost 0 bases, and 13 bases lay between the germline ends. This CDR3 is built from 16 residues. Germline assignment: CDR1 MNHEY and CDR2 SVGAGI.

The gene calls are TRBV5-1 and TRBJ2-2; D is uncertain. Trimming left V 0 bases short and J 6 bases short, with 3 bases between. CDR3 length: 12 residues. Germline values: CDR1 SGHRS, CDR2 YFSETQ. This chain's CDR3 is CASSLGAGELFF. CDR3 sequence (DNA): TGCGCCAGCAGCTTGGGGGCCGGGGAGCTGTTTTTT.